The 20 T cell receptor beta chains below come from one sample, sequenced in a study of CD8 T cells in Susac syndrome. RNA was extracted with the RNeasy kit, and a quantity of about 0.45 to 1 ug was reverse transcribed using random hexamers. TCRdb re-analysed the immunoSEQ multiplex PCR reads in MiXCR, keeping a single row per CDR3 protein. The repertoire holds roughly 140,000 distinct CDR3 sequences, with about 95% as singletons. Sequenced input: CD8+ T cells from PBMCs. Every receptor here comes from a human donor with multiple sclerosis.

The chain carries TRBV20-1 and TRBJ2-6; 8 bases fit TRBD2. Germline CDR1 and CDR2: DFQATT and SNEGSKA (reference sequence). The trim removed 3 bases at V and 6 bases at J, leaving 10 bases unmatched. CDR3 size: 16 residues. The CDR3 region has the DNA TGCAGTGCTAGCCAGCGGGGGAGGAAGGAGGCCAACGTCCTGACTTTC. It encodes CSASQRGRKEANVLTF.

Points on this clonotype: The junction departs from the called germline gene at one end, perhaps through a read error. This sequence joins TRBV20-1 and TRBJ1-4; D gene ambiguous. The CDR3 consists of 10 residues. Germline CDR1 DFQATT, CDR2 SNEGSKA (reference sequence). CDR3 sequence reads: CGATNEKLFF. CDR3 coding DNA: TGTGGGGCAACTAATGAAAAACTGTTTTTT.

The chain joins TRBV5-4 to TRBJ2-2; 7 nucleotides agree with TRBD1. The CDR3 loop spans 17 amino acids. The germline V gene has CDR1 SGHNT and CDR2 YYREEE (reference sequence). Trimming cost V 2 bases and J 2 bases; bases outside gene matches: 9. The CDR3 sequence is CASSFFQGVINTGELFF. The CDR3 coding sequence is TGTGCCAGCAGCTTTTTCCAGGGGGTCATAAACACCGGGGAGCTGTTTTTT.

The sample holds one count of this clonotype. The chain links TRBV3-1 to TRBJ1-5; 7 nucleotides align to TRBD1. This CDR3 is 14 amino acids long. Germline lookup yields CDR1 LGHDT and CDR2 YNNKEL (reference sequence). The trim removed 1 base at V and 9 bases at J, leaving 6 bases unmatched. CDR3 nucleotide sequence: TGTGCCAGCAGCCAAGCAGGGGGGAGGTGGCCCCAGCATTTT. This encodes CASSQAGGRWPQHF.

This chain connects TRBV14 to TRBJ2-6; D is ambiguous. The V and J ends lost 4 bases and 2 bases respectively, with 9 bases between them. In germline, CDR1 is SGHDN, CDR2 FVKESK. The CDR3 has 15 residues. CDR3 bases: TGTGCCAGCAGCCGTTACAGAGCTGGGGCCAACGTCCTGACTTTC. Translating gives CASSRYRAGANVLTF.

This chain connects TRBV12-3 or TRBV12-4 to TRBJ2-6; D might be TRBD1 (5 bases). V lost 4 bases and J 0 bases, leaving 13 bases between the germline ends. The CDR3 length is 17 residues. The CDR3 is CASSSWQGYSGANVLTF. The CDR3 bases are TGTGCCAGCAGTTCCTGGCAGGGATACTCTGGGGCCAACGTCCTGACTTTC.

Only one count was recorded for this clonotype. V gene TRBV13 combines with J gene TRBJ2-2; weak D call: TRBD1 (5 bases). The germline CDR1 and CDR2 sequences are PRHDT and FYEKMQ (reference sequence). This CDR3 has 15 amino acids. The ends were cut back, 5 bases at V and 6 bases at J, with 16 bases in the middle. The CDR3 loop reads CASSTTDFLPGELFF. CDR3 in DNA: TGTGCCAGCAGCACGACAGATTTCCTCCCCGGGGAGCTGTTTTTT.

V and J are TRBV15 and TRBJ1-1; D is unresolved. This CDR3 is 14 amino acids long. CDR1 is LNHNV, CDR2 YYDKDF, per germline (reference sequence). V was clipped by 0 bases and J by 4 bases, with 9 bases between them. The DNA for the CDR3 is TGTGCCACCAGCAGAGATAAGGGTGCCACTGAAGCTTTCTTT. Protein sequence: CATSRDKGATEAFF. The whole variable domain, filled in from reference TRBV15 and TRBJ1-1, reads DAMVIQNPRYQVTQFGKPVTLSCSQTLNHNVMYWYQQKSSQAPKLLFHYYDKDFNNEADTPDNFQSRRPNTSFCFLDIRSPGLGDTAMYLCATSRDKGATEAFFGQGTRLTVV.

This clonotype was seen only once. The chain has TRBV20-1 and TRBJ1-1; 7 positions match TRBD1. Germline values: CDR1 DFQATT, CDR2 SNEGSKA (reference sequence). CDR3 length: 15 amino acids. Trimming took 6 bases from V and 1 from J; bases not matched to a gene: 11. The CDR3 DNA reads TGCAGTGCCTCTACGCGACAGGGATCGAACACTGAAGCTTTCTTT. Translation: CSASTRQGSNTEAFF.

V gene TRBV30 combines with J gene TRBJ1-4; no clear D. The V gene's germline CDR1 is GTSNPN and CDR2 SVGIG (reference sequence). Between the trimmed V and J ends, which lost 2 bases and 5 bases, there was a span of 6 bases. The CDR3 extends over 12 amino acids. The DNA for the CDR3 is TGTGCCTGGAGTACGGGGAATGAAAAACTGTTTTTT. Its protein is CAWSTGNEKLFF. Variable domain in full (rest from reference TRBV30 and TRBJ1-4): SQTIHQWPATLVQPVGSPLSLECTVEGTSNPNLYWYRQAAGRGLQLLFYSVGIGQISSEVPQNLSASRPQDRQFILSSKKLLLSDSGFYLCAWSTGNEKLFFGSGTQLSVL.

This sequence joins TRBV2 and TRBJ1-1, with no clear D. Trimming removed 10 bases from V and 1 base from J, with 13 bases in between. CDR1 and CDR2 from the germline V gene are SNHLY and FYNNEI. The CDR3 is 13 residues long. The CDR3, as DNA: TGTGCCACCGGGATGTGGAGGAACACTGAAGCTTTCTTT. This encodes CATGMWRNTEAFF. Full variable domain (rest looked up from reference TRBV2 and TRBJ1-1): EPEVTQTPSHQVTQMGQEVILRCVPISNHLYFYWYRQILGQKVEFLVSFYNNEISEKSEIFDDQFSVERPDGSNFTLKIRSTKLEDSAMYFCATGMWRNTEAFFGQGTRLTVV.

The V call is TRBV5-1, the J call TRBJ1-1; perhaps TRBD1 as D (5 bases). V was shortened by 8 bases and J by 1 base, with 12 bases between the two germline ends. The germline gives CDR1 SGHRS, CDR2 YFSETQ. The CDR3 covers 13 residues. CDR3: CASGLGGNTEAFF. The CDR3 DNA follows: TGCGCCAGTGGCCTCGGGGGGAACACTGAAGCTTTCTTT. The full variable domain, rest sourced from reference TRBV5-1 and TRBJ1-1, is KAGVTQTPRYLIKTRGQQVTLSCSPISGHRSVSWYQQTPGQGLQFLFEYFSETQRNKGNFPGRFSGRQFSNSRSEMNVSTLELGDSALYLCASGLGGNTEAFFGQGTRLTVV.

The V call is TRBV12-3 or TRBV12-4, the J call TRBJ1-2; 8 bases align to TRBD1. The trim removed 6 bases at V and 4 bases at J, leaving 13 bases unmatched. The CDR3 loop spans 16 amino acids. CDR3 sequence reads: CASSEGQDSVTYGYTF. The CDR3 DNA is TGTGCCAGCAGCGAGGGACAGGATAGTGTAACCTATGGCTACACCTTC.

The CDR3 region is CSARAGYQETQYF. In nucleotides, the CDR3 is TGCAGTGCACGAGCGGGGTACCAAGAGACCCAGTACTTC. The V gene is TRBV20-1, the J gene TRBJ2-5; 7 bases line up with TRBD2. After removal of 6 bases from V and 0 bases from J, the junction contained 4 bases not matched to a gene. This CDR3 is 13 amino acids long. Germline V gene sequence: CDR1 DFQATT, CDR2 SNEGSKA (reference sequence).

DNA of the CDR3: TGTGCCAGCAGTTATACCGTGGCCTTCTATGGCTACACCTTC. It codes for CASSYTVAFYGYTF. V usage is TRBV6-5 and J usage is TRBJ1-2, with D unclear. Germline-derived CDR1 and CDR2 are MNHEY and SVGAGI. V lost 3 bases, J lost 4 bases, and 12 bases lay in between. There are 14 residues in the CDR3.

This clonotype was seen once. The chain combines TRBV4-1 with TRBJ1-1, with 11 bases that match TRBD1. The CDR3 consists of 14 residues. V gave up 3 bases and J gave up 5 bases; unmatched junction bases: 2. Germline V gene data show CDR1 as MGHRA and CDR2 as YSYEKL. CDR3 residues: CASSQDRGRTEAFF. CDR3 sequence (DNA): TGCGCCAGCAGCCAGGACAGGGGGCGGACTGAAGCTTTCTTT.

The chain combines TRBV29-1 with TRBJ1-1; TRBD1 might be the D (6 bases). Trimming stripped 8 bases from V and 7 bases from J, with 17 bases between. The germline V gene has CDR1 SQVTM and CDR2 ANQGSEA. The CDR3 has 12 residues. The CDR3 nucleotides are TGCAGCTTCCTGACACAGGGAAATGAAGCTTTCTTT. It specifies CSFLTQGNEAFF.

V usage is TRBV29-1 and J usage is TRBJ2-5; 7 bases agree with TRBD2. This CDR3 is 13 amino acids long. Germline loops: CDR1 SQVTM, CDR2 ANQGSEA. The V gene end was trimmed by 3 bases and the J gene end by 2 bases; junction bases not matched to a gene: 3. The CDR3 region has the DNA TGCAGCGTTGACAAGCGGGGACAAGAGACCCAGTACTTC. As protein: CSVDKRGQETQYF.

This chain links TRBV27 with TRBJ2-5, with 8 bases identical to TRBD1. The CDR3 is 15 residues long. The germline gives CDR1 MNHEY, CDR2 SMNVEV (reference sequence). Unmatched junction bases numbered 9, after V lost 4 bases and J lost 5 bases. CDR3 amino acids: CASSYRTGFSETQYF. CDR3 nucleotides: TGTGCCAGCAGTTATCGGACAGGGTTCAGTGAGACCCAGTACTTC.

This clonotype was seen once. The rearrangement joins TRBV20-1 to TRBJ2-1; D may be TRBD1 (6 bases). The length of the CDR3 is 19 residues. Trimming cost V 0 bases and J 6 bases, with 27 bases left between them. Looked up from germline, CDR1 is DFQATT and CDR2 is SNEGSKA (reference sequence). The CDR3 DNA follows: TGCAGTGCTAGAGACTGGGTTTCATACAGGGAAGGCGTGGGCAATGAGCAGTTCTTC. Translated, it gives CSARDWVSYREGVGNEQFF.